This TCR beta chain was found in a study of brain T cells in children with intractable seizures. Libraries were prepared by immunoSEQ multiplex PCR; TCRdb keeps only in-frame clonotypes and omits some of them. The sample has 95,000 to 120,000 clones; approximately 94% are singletons. V was pared by 4 bases and J by 3 bases, with 3 bases of the junction left unmatched. Germline lookup yields CDR1 SGHDT and CDR2 YYEEEE. This CDR3 comprises 13 residues. Whole-study findings and limits: Pre- and post-surgery blood differed in depth, so pre-surgery absences may be undersampling. Viral specificity was inferred only from CDR3 similarity; HCMV serostatus was unknown.

Only cases whose brain tissue showed the highest T cell transcript signatures were sequenced. A note on this clone: The antigen is not known.

The sequences come from peripheral blood, collected at surgery. The clonotype was recovered from a boy in the first two years of life with hemimegalencephaly and intractable seizures. The rearrangement links TRBV5-6 to TRBJ2-7, with TRBD2 identical over 8 bases. CDR3 loop: CASSPGGYYEQYF. The CDR3, as DNA: TGTGCCAGCAGCCCGGGGGGGTACTACGAGCAGTACTTC.